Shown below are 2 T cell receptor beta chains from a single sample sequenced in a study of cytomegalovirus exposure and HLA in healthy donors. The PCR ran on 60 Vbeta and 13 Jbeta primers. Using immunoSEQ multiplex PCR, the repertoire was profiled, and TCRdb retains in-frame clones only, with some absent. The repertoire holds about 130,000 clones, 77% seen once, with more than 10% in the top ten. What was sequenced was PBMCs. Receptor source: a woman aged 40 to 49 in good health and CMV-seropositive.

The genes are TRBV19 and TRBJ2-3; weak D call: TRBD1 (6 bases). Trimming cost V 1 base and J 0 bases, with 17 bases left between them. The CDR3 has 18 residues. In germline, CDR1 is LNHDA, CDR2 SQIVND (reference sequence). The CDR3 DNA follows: TGTGCCAGTAGTATAGGCGAGACAGGTGCCCTTAGCACAGATACGCAGTATTTT. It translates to CASSIGETGALSTDTQYF.

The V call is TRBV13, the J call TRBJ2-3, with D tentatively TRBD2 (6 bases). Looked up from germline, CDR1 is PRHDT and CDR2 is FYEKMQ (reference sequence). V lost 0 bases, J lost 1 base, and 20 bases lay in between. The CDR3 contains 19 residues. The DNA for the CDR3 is TGTGCCAGCAGCTTAGGCCGGGGGACTCCTGTCCTCGGCACAGATACGCAGTATTTT. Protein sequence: CASSLGRGTPVLGTDTQYF.